The TCR beta chain described here comes from a study of cytomegalovirus exposure and HLA in healthy donors. PCR used 60 Vbeta primers and 13 Jbeta primers. Repertoires were generated with immunoSEQ multiplex PCR, while TCRdb's copy carries only in-frame clones and drops some. This sample yields about 140,000 clones, of which roughly 78% are seen a single time; less than 3% belongs to the top ten. CDR1 and CDR2 (germline): MNHEY, SMNVEV (reference sequence). With 7 bases clipped from V and 5 bases from J, the junction kept 10 bases outside the gene matches. The CDR3 spans 16 residues. Input material: PBMCs. This clonotype was sampled from a female donor in good health and CMV-seronegative. The chain links TRBV27 to TRBJ2-3; TRBD2 matches at 12 bases. The CDR3 spells CASKGLAGGREDTQYF. The CDR3 nucleotides are TGTGCCAGCAAGGGGCTAGCGGGGGGGCGGGAAGATACGCAGTATTTT.